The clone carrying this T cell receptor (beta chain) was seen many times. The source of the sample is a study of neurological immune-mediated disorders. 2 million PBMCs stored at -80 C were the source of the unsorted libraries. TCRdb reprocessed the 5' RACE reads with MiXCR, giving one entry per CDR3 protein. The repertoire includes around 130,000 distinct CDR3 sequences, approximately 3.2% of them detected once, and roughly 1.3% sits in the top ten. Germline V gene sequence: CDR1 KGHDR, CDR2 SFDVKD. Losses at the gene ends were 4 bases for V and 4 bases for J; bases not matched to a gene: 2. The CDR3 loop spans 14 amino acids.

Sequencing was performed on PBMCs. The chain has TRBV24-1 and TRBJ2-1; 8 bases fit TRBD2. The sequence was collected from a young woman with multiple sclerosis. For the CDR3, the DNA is TGTGCCACCAGTGAAGCGGGAGTGTACAATGAGCAGTTCTTC. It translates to CATSEAGVYNEQFF.